This T cell receptor (beta chain) came from a study of CD8+ T cells in alopecia areata. Background on the study: Tofacitinib was taken orally by treated patients, and the dose was 5 to 10 mg twice daily. General observations from the study: Scalp clonality, together with expanded CD8+ clones among the top 100, fell significantly with tofacitinib. Elevated clonality characterized lesional scalp relative to normal scalp, particularly in alopecia totalis/universalis.

Regarding this clone: The antigen is unknown.

RNA extraction was followed by reverse transcription into cDNA, which acted as the sequencing template. This table comes from immunoSEQ multiplex PCR, and its TCRdb copy is limited to in-frame clones, with some not included. The profile shows approximately 160,000 clones, around three fifths of them singletons. This CDR3 region has 15 residues. V was clipped by 2 bases and J by 4 bases, with 14 bases between them. Germline values: CDR1 SGHVS, CDR2 FNYEAQ. Stated treatment: oral pan-JAK inhibitor, 5-10 mg twice daily. The V call is TRBV7-6, the J call TRBJ2-5; perhaps D is TRBD1 or TRBD2 (6 bases each). The material was CD4+ T cells sorted from blood, obtained at week 24, from a patient treated with tofacitinib. This clonotype was obtained from a human donor with alopecia areata. The CDR3 bases are TGTGCCAGCAGCTTATATGACAGGAGGGGAGAGACCCAGTACTTC. This gives the protein CASSLYDRRGETQYF. Filled out from reference TRBV7-6 and TRBJ2-5, the complete variable domain reads GAGVSQSPRYKVTKRGQDVALRCDPISGHVSLYWYRQALGQGPEFLTYFNYEAQQDKSGLPNDRFSAERPEGSISTLTIQRTEQRDSAMYRCASSLYDRRGETQYFGPGTRLLVL.